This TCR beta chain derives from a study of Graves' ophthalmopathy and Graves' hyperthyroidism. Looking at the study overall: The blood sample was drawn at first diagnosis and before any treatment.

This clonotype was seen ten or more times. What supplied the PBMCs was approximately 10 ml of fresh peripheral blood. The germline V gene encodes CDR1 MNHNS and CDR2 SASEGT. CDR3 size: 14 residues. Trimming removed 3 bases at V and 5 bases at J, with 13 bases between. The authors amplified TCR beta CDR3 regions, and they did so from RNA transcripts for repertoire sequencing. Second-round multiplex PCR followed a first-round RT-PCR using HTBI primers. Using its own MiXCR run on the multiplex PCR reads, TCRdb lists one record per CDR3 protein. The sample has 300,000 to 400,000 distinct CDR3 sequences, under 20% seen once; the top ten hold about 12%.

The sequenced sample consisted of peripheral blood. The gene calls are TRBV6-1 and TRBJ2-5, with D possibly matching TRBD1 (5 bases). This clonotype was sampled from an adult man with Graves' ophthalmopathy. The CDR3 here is CASSEGSGAETQYF. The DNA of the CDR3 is TGTGCCAGCAGTGAGGGCTCTGGGGCGGAGACCCAGTACTTC.